One sample yielded the 29 T cell receptor beta chains listed below, sequenced in a study of T cell changes during pregnancy in multiple sclerosis. The assay was immunoSEQ multiplex PCR, and TCRdb's table has in-frame clones only and misses some. This table has tens of thousands of clones, around 93% appearing once. The source material was peripheral blood, sampled after pregnancy. These receptors all stem from a female donor with multiple sclerosis, enrolled in a pregnancy study.

The chain employs TRBV6-5 and TRBJ1-1, with D unclear. Germline V CDR1 and CDR2: MNHEY, SVGAGI. Deletions cut 8 bases from V and 7 bases from J, with 20 bases between. The length of the CDR3 is 14 residues. The CDR3 region is CASQWNGGSGEAFF. CDR3 nucleotides: TGTGCCAGCCAATGGAACGGCGGGTCGGGTGAAGCTTTCTTT.

The rearrangement uses TRBV7-9 and TRBJ1-1; possibly TRBD1 for D (6 bases). Germline-derived CDR1 and CDR2 are SEHNR and FQNEAQ (reference sequence). The CDR3 sequence is 13 residues long. The V and J ends lost 5 bases and 7 bases respectively, with 14 bases between them. The CDR3 DNA follows: TGTGCCAGCAGCCGTCGGGGGGGCTTTGAAGCTTTCTTT. It codes for CASSRRGGFEAFF.

This clone was recorded only once. V is TRBV18 and J is TRBJ1-2, with D possibly TRBD1 on 6 matching bases. The CDR3 covers 13 residues. The germline V and J ends were trimmed by 2 bases and 5 bases, with 9 bases remaining between them. Germline CDR1 and CDR2: KGHSH and LQKENI. The CDR3 is CASSPNGQYGYTF. The CDR3 coding sequence is TGTGCCAGCTCACCAAATGGACAGTATGGCTACACCTTC.

This chain connects TRBV19 to TRBJ1-1, with D unresolved. Trimming removed 4 bases at V and 6 bases at J, with 15 bases between. Germline CDR1 LNHDA, CDR2 SQIVND (reference sequence). The CDR3 contains 14 residues. Here the CDR3 DNA reads TGTGCCAGTAGTAGACTTGGAAGTATCCCTGAAGCTTTCTTT. The encoded protein is CASSRLGSIPEAFF.

This clone was picked up a small number of times. V gene TRBV2 combines with J gene TRBJ2-7; 10 nucleotides match TRBD1. Germline-derived CDR1 and CDR2 are SNHLY and FYNNEI. J gave up 0 bases and V 5 bases, and 1 base lay outside the gene matches. The CDR3 is made up of 14 amino acids. The CDR3 is CASSRTGGSYEQYF. CDR3 bases: TGTGCCAGCAGTCGGACAGGGGGCTCCTACGAGCAGTACTTC. Full variable domain (outside the CDR3, taken from reference TRBV2 and TRBJ2-7): EPEVTQTPSHQVTQMGQEVILRCVPISNHLYFYWYRQILGQKVEFLVSFYNNEISEKSEIFDDQFSVERPDGSNFTLKIRSTKLEDSAMYFCASSRTGGSYEQYFGPGTRLTVT.

The chain uses TRBV7-8 and TRBJ2-2, with 9 bases matching TRBD1. CDR1 and CDR2 (germline): SGHVS, FQNEAQ. The CDR3 loop spans 16 amino acids. With V trimmed by 5 bases and J by 0 bases, 4 bases remained unmatched. The CDR3 loop is CASSTRTGANTGELFF. For the CDR3, the DNA is TGTGCCAGCAGCACCCGGACAGGGGCGAACACCGGGGAGCTGTTTTTT. The full variable domain, in which reference TRBV7-8 and TRBJ2-2 provide the parts outside the CDR3, is GAGVSQSPRYKVAKRGQDVALRCDPISGHVSLFWYQQALGQGPEFLTYFQNEAQLDKSGLPSDRFFAERPEGSVSTLKIQRTQQEDSAVYLCASSTRTGANTGELFFGEGSRLTVL.

This chain connects TRBV6-5 to TRBJ1-4; 7 bases are a match to TRBD1. The CDR3 covers 14 residues. The germline V gene has CDR1 MNHEY and CDR2 SVGAGI. V was clipped by 5 bases and J by 5 bases; unmatched bases: 5. The CDR3 region has the DNA TGTGCCAGCAGTAAGGGACAGAGGAATGAAAAACTGTTTTTT. Protein sequence: CASSKGQRNEKLFF.

This sequence joins TRBV30 and TRBJ2-4; TRBD1 might be the D (6 bases). Germline V gene data show CDR1 as GTSNPN and CDR2 as SVGIG (reference sequence). CDR3 length: 12 amino acids. Trimming took 5 bases from V and 9 from J, leaving 14 bases between them. The CDR3 region is CAWGNTGSIQYF. CDR3 DNA: TGTGCCTGGGGAAACACAGGGTCCATTCAGTACTTC.

The chain recombines TRBV14 with TRBJ2-3, with TRBD2 matching over 12 bases. CDR3 length equals 21 residues. Germline CDR1 SGHDN, CDR2 FVKESK. Germline trimming cut 0 bases from V and 8 bases from J; bases unmatched to any gene: 21. The CDR3 is CASSQDTPYTSGRPGWSTQYF. CDR3 nucleotides: TGTGCCAGCAGCCAAGATACCCCCTATACTAGCGGGAGGCCGGGTTGGAGTACGCAGTATTTT.

The chain joins TRBV19 to TRBJ2-3, with a possible D match to TRBD1 (6 bases). Deletions cut 4 bases from V and 6 bases from J, with 8 bases between. Germline V gene sequence: CDR1 LNHDA, CDR2 SQIVND (reference sequence). The CDR3 spans 12 residues. The CDR3 nucleotides read TGTGCCAGTAGTACCAGGGGTGATACGCAGTATTTT. Its translation is CASSTRGDTQYF.

This chain uses TRBV7-3 with TRBJ2-3, with TRBD2 matching over 11 bases. CDR3 length: 15 amino acids. Germline V gene sequence: CDR1 SGHTA, CDR2 FQGTGA. J lost 3 bases, V lost 5 bases, and 4 bases had no gene match. Written as DNA, the CDR3 is TGTGCCAGCAGCCCCCGACTAGCGGGAACAGATACGCAGTATTTT. It yields the protein CASSPRLAGTDTQYF.

The chain has TRBV7-8 and TRBJ2-7; 7 nucleotides match TRBD2. The germline V gene encodes CDR1 SGHVS and CDR2 FQNEAQ. With V trimmed by 4 bases and J by 6 bases, 15 bases remained unmatched. This CDR3 contains 16 residues. For the CDR3, the DNA is TGTGCCAGCAGCTCTGTAGGCGGGAGAAGTACAGGCGAGCAGTACTTC. Translation gives CASSSVGGRSTGEQYF.

The chain combines TRBV4-3 with TRBJ2-2, with D unclear. Germline CDR1 reads LGHNA; CDR2 reads YSLEER. Trimming stripped 1 base from V and 5 bases from J, with 8 bases between. The CDR3 has 14 residues. The CDR3 sequence: CASSQVWQTGELFF. The CDR3 nucleotides are TGCGCCAGCAGCCAAGTCTGGCAGACCGGGGAGCTGTTTTTT.

The chain recombines TRBV27 with TRBJ2-1, with 11 bases identical to TRBD2. This CDR3 has 14 amino acids. Trimming cost V 5 bases and J 6 bases; bases outside gene matches: 3. Germline assignment: CDR1 MNHEY and CDR2 SMNVEV (reference sequence). The CDR3 nucleotides are TGTGCCAGCAGTCTACTAGCGGGAGCCAATGAGCAGTTCTTC. This translates into CASSLLAGANEQFF.

V usage is TRBV9 and J usage is TRBJ2-3; 7 bases are a match to TRBD2. CDR1 is SGDLS and CDR2 is YYNGEE in the germline V gene. This CDR3 has 15 residues. Unmatched junction bases numbered 5, after V lost 4 bases and J lost 0 bases. CDR3 coding DNA: TGTGCCAGCAGCCCAAGACTAGCAAGCACAGATACGCAGTATTTT. Its translation: CASSPRLASTDTQYF.

The V call is TRBV29-1, the J call TRBJ1-5; 8 bases agree with TRBD1. CDR1 SQVTM and CDR2 ANQGSEA come from the germline V gene. CDR3 length: 12 residues. After removal of 6 bases from V and 5 bases from J, the junction contained 3 bases not matched to a gene. The DNA for the CDR3 is TGCAGCGTGGGACAGGTGGATCAGCCCCAGCATTTT. It specifies CSVGQVDQPQHF. Together with reference TRBV29-1 and TRBJ1-5, the CDR3 gives the full variable domain: SAVISQKPSRDICQRGTSLTIQCQVDSQVTMMFWYRQQPGQSLTLIATANQGSEATYESGFVIDKFPISRPNLTFSTLTVSNMSPEDSSIYLCSVGQVDQPQHFGDGTRLSIL.

The CDR3 protein is CASSLGASRRTDTQYF. The CDR3 DNA reads as TGTGCCAGCAGTTTAGGAGCGAGTCGGCGCACAGATACGCAGTATTTT. This chain connects TRBV27 to TRBJ2-3; D is uncertain. Germline V gives CDR1 MNHEY, CDR2 SMNVEV (reference sequence). The CDR3 loop spans 16 amino acids. V lost 2 bases and J lost 1, with 13 bases in between.

J is TRBJ1-1 and V is TRBV5-4; D not resolved. Trimming removed 1 base at V and 4 bases at J, with 5 bases between. This CDR3 is built from 12 residues. Germline assignment: CDR1 SGHNT and CDR2 YYREEE (reference sequence). Here the CDR3 reads CASSLPSTEAFF. The CDR3 nucleotides read TGTGCCAGCAGCTTGCCCAGCACTGAAGCTTTCTTT.

The rearrangement uses TRBV2 and TRBJ2-5; TRBD2 matches 10 bases. The J segment lost 2 bases and the V segment lost 5 bases, leaving 5 bases of the junction unmatched. This CDR3 is built from 15 residues. The germline V gene encodes CDR1 SNHLY and CDR2 FYNNEI. Here the CDR3 reads CASSRLAGGQETQYF. CDR3 DNA: TGTGCCAGCAGTAGGTTAGCGGGGGGACAAGAGACCCAGTACTTC.

The chain links TRBV6-5 to TRBJ2-7, with 10 bases identical to TRBD1. Germline lookup yields CDR1 MNHEY and CDR2 SVGAGI. V shed 4 bases and J 3 bases; nucleotides not matched to a gene: 3. The CDR3 length is 14 residues. DNA of the CDR3: TGTGCCAGCAGTTCTAGGACAGGGGGCTACGAGCAGTACTTC. As protein: CASSSRTGGYEQYF.

Points on this clone: Other DNA sequences from this sample encode an identical CDR3 as well. The CDR3 DNA reads TGTGCCAGTAAAAAAACAGGATACGAGACCTACGAGCAGTACTTC. It specifies CASKKTGYETYEQYF. V is TRBV6-5 and J is TRBJ2-7; possible D gene TRBD1, 5 bases. The CDR3 loop spans 15 amino acids. CDR1 and CDR2 (germline): MNHEY, SVGAGI. V was shortened by 9 bases and J by 2 bases, with 20 bases between the two germline ends.

To note about this clone: This likely comes from a read error, as the CDR3 has no conserved phenylalanine or tryptophan at its end. The rearrangement uses TRBV9 and TRBJ2-7; TRBD1 might be the D (6 bases). This CDR3 is 16 amino acids long. The V gene's germline CDR1 is SGDLS and CDR2 YYNGEE. V gave up 4 bases and J gave up 0 bases, with 17 bases separating them. The CDR3 DNA follows: TGTGCCAGCAGCCCGAGAGACAGGAGGACCTCCTACGAGCAGTACCTC. Encoded protein: CASSPRDRRTSYEQYL.

The gene calls are TRBV5-3 and TRBJ1-5; D is possibly TRBD1 (5 bases). TRBV5-3 falls under the ORF class, with uncertain function. V lost 6 bases to trimming and J lost 0 bases, with 13 bases between them. The CDR3 spans 15 residues. Here the CDR3 DNA reads TGTGCCAGAACCCGTGACAGTTATAGCAATCAGCCCCAGCATTTT. This sequence encodes CARTRDSYSNQPQHF.

The gene calls are TRBV15 and TRBJ2-7; 7 positions match TRBD2. After removal of 5 bases from V and 5 bases from J, the junction contained 9 bases not matched to a gene. The CDR3 consists of 14 residues. From germline, CDR1 is LNHNV and CDR2 YYDKDF (reference sequence). CDR3 sequence reads: CATSLGAGNDEQYF. In DNA, the CDR3 is TGTGCCACCAGCTTGGGAGCGGGAAACGACGAGCAGTACTTC. The full variable domain, rest sourced from reference TRBV15 and TRBJ2-7, is DAMVIQNPRYQVTQFGKPVTLSCSQTLNHNVMYWYQQKSSQAPKLLFHYYDKDFNNEADTPDNFQSRRPNTSFCFLDIRSPGLGDTAMYLCATSLGAGNDEQYFGPGTRLTVT.

This clone was counted a few times. The chain carries TRBV27 and TRBJ2-1; maybe TRBD1 (5 bases). The CDR3 has 14 residues. The germline V and J ends were trimmed by 3 bases and 4 bases, with 10 bases remaining between them. The V gene's germline CDR1 is MNHEY and CDR2 SMNVEV (reference sequence). The CDR3 is CASSLTVGYNEQFF. CDR3 nucleotide sequence: TGTGCCAGCAGTTTGACAGTGGGGTACAATGAGCAGTTCTTC.

This chain links TRBV18 with TRBJ2-7; TRBD1 agrees at 11 bases. V was clipped by 2 bases and J by 4 bases; unmatched bases: 4. Germline lookup yields CDR1 KGHSH and CDR2 LQKENI. CDR3 length: 15 residues. CDR3 region: CASSPGTGGKYEQYF. Written as DNA, the CDR3 is TGTGCCAGCTCACCAGGGACAGGGGGGAAATACGAGCAGTACTTC.

The J gene is TRBJ1-6, the V gene TRBV18, with TRBD1 identical over 9 bases. V trimming: 6 bases; J trimming: 5 bases; junction bases outside the gene matches: 2. The CDR3 consists of 14 residues. From germline, CDR1 is KGHSH and CDR2 LQKENI. The CDR3 loop is CASSRDRDNSPLHF. The DNA for the CDR3 is TGTGCCAGCTCTCGGGACAGGGATAATTCACCCCTCCACTTT.

J is TRBJ2-3 and V is TRBV7-3; D not certain. CDR3 length: 15 residues. Germline loops: CDR1 SGHTA, CDR2 FQGTGA. The ends were cut back, 0 bases at V and 0 bases at J, with 7 bases in the middle. The CDR3 region is CASSLTGLSTDTQYF. CDR3 bases: TGTGCCAGCAGCTTAACTGGCCTTAGCACAGATACGCAGTATTTT.

The V gene is TRBV19, the J gene TRBJ1-5; D not certain. Germline V gives CDR1 LNHDA, CDR2 SQIVND (reference sequence). The CDR3 runs 16 residues. V lost 3 bases, J lost 4 bases, and 16 bases lay in between. CDR3 amino acids: CASSIYPGSINQPQHF. In DNA, the CDR3 is TGTGCCAGTAGTATTTACCCAGGTTCAATAAATCAGCCCCAGCATTTT.